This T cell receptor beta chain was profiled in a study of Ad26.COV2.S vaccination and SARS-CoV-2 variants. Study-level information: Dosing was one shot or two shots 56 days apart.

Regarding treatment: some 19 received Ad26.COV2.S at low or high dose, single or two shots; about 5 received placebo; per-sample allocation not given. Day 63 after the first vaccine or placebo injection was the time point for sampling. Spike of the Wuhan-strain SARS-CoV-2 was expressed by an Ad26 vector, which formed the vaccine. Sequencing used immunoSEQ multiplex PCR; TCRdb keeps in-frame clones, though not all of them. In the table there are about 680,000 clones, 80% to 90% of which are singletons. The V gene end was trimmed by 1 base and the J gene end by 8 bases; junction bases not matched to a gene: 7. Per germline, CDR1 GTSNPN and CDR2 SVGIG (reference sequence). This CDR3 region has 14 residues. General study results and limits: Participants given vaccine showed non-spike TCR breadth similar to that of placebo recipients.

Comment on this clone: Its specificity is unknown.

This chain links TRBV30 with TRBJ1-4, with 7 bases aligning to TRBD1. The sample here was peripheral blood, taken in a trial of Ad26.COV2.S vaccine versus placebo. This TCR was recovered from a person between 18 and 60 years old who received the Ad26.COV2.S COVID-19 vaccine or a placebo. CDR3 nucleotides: TGTGCCTGGAGTGGACAGGGAGGGGGAGAAAAACTGTTTTTT. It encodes CAWSGQGGGEKLFF.